This TCR beta chain was captured in a study of beta chain features in type 1 diabetes. Every isolated RNA sample was fully reverse transcribed, so sequencing captured expressed TCRB transcripts. Here immunoSEQ multiplex PCR was the method, and the copy in TCRdb shows in-frame clones only, minus some. The table records around 690,000 clones, 9.5% to 15% of them present only once. Germline V CDR1 and CDR2: ENHRY, SYGVKD. The CDR3 extends over 14 amino acids. Trimming left V 4 bases short and J 0 bases short, with 9 bases between. As for this clone: Its antigen is as yet unknown.

Findings and limits, study-wide: The study found moderately but significantly shorter TCRB CDR3s in all four CD4+ subsets of Type 1 diabetes patients.

The source of this sequence is a man aged 30 to 45 with type 1 diabetes. The chain joins TRBV10-3 to TRBJ2-5; no firm D call. The specimen was naive CD4+ T cells from blood. The CDR3 DNA sequence: TGTGCCATCAGTGGGTCTATAAACCAAGAGACCCAGTACTTC. It specifies CAISGSINQETQYF.